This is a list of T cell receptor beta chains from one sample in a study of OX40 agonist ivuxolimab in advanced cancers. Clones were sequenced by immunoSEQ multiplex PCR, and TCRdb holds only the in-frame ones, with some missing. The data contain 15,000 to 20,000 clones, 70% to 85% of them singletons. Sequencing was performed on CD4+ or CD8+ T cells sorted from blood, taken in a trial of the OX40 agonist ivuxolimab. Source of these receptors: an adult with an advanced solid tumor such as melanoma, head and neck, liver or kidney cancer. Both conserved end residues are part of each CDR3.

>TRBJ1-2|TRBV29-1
CSVVSGDGYTF
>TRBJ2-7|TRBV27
CASGSFDEQYF
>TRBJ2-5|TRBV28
CASSLDNQETQYF
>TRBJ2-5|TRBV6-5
CASSYGTGEETQYF
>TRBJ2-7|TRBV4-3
CASSQGVQGVNEQYF
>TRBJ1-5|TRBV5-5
CASSLDVHSNQPQHF
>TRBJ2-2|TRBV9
CASSVYGSGLAGNTGELFF
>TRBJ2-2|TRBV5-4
CASSHGDSNTGELFF
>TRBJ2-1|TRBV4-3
CASSQDRLLYNEQFF
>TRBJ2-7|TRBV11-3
CASSPDGSSYEQYF
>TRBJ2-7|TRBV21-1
CASSLVSSYEQYF
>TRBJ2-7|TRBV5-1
CASSLAASGSYEQYF
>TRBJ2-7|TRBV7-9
CASSLGTGGVDEQYF
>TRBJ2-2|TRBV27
CASSLSESGELFF
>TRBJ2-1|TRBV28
CASSLHFAGVWNEQFF
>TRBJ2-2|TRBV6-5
CASSYGSGSNTGELFF
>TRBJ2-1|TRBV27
CASSFGASGRGYNEQFF
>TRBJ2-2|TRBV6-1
CASSEFVISTGELFF
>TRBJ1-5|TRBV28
CASSRTGGSNQPQHF
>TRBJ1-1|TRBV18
CASSPVGALNTEAFF
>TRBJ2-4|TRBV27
CASSSSGRPGLTAKNIQYF
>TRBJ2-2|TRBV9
CASSPPRTGLNTGELFF
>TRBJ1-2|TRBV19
CASSADLANYGYTF
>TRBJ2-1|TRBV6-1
CASSSGVYNEQFF
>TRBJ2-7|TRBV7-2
CASSTGPYEQYF
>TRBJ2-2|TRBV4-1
CASSQSGTPGTGELFF
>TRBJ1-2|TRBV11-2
CASSFLGQGIDGYTF
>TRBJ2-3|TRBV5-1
CASISENTDTQYF
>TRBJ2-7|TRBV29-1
CSVEKGEAGESNEQYF
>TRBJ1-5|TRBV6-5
CASSSSSGFAQPQHF
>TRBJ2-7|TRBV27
CASSLRTGTEQYF
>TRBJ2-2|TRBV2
CASSDGRVAPGELFF
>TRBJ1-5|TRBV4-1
CASRDSVTSNQPQHF
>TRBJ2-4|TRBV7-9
CASSEEQILAKNIQYF
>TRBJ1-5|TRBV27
CASSPLGGHQPQHF
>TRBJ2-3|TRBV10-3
CASSYVDPSTDTQYF
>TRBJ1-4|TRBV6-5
CASSYSGLGEKLFF
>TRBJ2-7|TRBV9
CASSQDSIAEQYF